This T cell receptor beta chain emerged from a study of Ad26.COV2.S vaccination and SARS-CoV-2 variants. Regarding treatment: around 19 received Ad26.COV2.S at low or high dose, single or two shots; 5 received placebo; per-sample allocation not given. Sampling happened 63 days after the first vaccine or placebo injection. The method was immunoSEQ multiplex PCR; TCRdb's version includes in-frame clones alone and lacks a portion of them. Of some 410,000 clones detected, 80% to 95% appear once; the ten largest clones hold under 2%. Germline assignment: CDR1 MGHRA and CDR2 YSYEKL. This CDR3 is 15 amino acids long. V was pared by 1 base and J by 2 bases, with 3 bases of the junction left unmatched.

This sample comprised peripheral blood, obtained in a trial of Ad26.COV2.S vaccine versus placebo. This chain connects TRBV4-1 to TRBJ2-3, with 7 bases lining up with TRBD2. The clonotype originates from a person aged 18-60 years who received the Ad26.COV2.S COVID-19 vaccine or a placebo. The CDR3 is CASSQVLAATDTQYF. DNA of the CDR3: TGCGCCAGCAGCCAAGTGCTAGCGGCCACAGATACGCAGTATTTT.